Each of the 2 T cell receptor beta chains below was sequenced from the same sample in a study of a mutant IDH1 vaccine in newly diagnosed glioma listed by TCRdb under 2021. Per the publication, the time point label means: week 23, last vaccination. A 20-mer mutant IDH1 peptide at 300 micrograms in Montanide made up each vaccine dose, which was injected subcutaneously together with topical imiquimod. The library was obtained by the immunoSEQ multiplex PCR assay. TCRdb retrieved this table from immuneACCESS and kept in-frame rearrangements only. Not all clones are present; in checked studies, unresolved V genes account for under half, and no reason is known for the remainder. In all, the sample holds roughly 70,000 clones, and 84% of those were seen once. Roughly 15% of the sample is in the top ten clones. Which antigens these TCRs recognize remains unknown. The source was PBMCs, collected from a glioma patient whose treatment included an IDH1 peptide vaccine. The receptors were gathered from a man aged 18 to 29 with glioma.

The chain has TRBV7-8 and TRBJ2-2; TRBD2 might be the D (5 bases). Trimming stripped 4 bases from V and 6 bases from J, with 18 bases between. Germline assignment: CDR1 SGHVS and CDR2 FQNEAQ. This CDR3 has 16 residues. The CDR3 DNA sequence: TGTGCCAGCAGCTCGCGCCCAGAGTTCGGGGCCGGGGAGCTGTTTTTT. Translation: CASSSRPEFGAGELFF.

A few counts support this clone. The V gene is TRBV27, the J gene TRBJ1-1; TRBD1 matches 9 bases. Germline V lookup: CDR1 MNHEY, CDR2 SMNVEV (reference sequence). V trimming: 3 bases; J trimming: 7 bases; junction bases outside the gene matches: 6. CDR3 length: 14 amino acids. CDR3 in amino acids: CASSFRRDRVEAFF. CDR3 DNA: TGTGCCAGCAGTTTCCGCCGGGACAGGGTTGAAGCTTTCTTT.